Included here is one T cell receptor (beta chain) sequence, with context. As yet, its antigen is unknown. Other DNA sequences within the sample encode an identical CDR3. Looked up from germline, CDR1 is MNHEY and CDR2 is SVGAGI. V was pared by 0 bases and J by 5 bases, with 7 bases between. CDR3 length: 13 amino acids. Treatment here: about 20 received Ad26.COV2.S at low or high dose, single or two shots; about 5 received placebo; per-sample allocation not given. Sampling was done on day 63 after the first vaccine or placebo injection. The sample originates from a study of Ad26.COV2.S vaccination and SARS-CoV-2 variants. Study results and limitations: Total T cell responses, in the TCR breadth and depth analyses, may have been underestimated.

Only in-frame clones appear in the TCRdb table, and some are missing; sequencing was by immunoSEQ multiplex PCR. Of hundreds of thousands of clones in the sample, more than 75% are singletons; the top ten hold roughly 3.1%. The sample was peripheral blood, taken in a trial of Ad26.COV2.S vaccine versus placebo. The source of this sequence is a person aged 18 to 65 who received the Ad26.COV2.S COVID-19 vaccine or a placebo. The V call is TRBV6-5, the J call TRBJ1-2; no clear D gene. CDR3: CASSYSTGYGYTF. The CDR3 nucleotides read TGTGCCAGCAGTTACTCGACCGGGTATGGCTACACCTTC.